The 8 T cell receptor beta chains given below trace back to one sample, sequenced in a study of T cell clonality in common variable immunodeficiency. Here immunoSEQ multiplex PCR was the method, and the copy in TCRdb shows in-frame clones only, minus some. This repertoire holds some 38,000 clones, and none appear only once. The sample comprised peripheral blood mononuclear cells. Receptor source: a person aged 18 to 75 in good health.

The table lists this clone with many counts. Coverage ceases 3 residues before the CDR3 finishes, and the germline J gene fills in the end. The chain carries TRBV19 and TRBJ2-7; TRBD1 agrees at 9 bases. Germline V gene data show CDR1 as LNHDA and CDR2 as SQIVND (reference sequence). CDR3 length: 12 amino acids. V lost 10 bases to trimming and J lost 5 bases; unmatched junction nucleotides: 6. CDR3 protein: CATGDRDNEQYF. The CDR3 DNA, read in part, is TGTGCCACAGGGGACAGGGATAACGAG. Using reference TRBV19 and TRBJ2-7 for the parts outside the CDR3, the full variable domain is DGGITQSPKYLFRKEGQNVTLSCEQNLNHDAMYWYRQDPGQGLRLIYYSQIVNDFQKGDIAEGYSVSREKKESFPLTVTSAQKNPTAFYLCATGDRDNEQYFGPGTRLTVT.

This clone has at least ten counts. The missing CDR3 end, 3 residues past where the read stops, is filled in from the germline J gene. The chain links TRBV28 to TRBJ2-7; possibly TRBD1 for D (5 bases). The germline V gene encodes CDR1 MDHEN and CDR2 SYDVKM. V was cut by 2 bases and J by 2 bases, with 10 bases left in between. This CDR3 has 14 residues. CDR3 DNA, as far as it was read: TGTGCCAGCAGTTTAGCAGGGATAACCTACGAG. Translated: CASSLAGITYE. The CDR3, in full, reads CASSLAGITYEQYF.

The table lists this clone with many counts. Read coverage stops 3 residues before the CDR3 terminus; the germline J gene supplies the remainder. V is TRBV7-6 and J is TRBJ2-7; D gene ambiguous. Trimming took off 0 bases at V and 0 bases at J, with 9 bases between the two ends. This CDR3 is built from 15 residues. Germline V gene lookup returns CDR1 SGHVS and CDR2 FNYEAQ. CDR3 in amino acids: CASSLALGSSYEQYF. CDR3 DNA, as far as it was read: TGTGCCAGCAGCTTAGCGCTTGGCAGCTCCTACGAG. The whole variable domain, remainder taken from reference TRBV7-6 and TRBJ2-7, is GAGVSQSPRYKVTKRGQDVALRCDPISGHVSLYWYRQALGQGPEFLTYFNYEAQQDKSGLPNDRFSAERPEGSISTLTIQRTEQRDSAMYRCASSLALGSSYEQYFGPGTRLTVT.

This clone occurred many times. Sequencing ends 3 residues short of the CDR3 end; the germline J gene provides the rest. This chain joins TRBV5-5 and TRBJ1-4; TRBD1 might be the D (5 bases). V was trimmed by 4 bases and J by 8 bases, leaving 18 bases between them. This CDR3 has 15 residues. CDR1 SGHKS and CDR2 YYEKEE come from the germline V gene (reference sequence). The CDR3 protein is CASSLLYGGEEKLFF. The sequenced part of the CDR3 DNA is TGTGCCAGCAGCCTCTTATACGGGGGTGAGGAAAAA.

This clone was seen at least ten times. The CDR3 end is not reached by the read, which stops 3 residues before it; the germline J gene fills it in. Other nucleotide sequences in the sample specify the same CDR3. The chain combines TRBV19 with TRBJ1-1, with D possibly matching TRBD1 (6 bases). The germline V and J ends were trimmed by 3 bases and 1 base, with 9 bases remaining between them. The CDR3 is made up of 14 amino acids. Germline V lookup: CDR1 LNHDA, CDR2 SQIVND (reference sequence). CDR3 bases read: TGTGCCAGTAGTATCGGCAGGGGGAACACTGAA. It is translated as CASSIGRGNTE. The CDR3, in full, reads CASSIGRGNTEAFF. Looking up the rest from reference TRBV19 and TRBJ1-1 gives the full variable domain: DGGITQSPKYLFRKEGQNVTLSCEQNLNHDAMYWYRQDPGQGLRLIYYSQIVNDFQKGDIAEGYSVSREKKESFPLTVTSAQKNPTAFYLCASSIGRGNTEAFFGQGTRLTVV.

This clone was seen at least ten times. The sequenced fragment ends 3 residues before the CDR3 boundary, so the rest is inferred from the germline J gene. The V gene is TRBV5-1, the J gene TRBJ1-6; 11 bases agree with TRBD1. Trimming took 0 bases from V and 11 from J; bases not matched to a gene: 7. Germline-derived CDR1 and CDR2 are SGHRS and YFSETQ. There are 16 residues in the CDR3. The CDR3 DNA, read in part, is TGCGCCAGCAGCTTGGGGACAGGGGGCGCCGAGGCACCC. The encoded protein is CASSLGTGGAEAP. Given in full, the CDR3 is CASSLGTGGAEAPLHF.

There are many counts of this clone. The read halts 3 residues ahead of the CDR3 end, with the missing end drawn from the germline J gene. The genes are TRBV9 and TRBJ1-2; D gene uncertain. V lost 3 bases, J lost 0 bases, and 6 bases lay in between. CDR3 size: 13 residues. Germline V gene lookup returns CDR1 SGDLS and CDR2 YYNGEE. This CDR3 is CASSGTANYGYTF. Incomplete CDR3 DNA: TGTGCCAGCAGCGGTACGGCTAACTATGGC.

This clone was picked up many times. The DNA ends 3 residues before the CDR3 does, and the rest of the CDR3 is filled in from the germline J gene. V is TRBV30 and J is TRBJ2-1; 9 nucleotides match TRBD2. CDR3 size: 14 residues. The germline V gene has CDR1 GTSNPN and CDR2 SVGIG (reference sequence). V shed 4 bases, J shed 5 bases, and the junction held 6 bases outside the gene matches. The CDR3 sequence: CAWTSGIGDNEQFF. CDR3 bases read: TGTGCCTGGACTAGCGGGATTGGGGACAATGAG.